This is a list of T cell receptor beta chains from one sample in a study of siplizumab effects on memory and regulatory T cells. Libraries were prepared by immunoSEQ multiplex PCR; TCRdb keeps only in-frame clonotypes and omits some of them. The sample comprises roughly 64,000 clones, approximately 96% of which are singletons, and roughly 0.1% rests with the top ten. The sequenced sample consisted of naive CD8+ T cells sorted from blood. The receptors come from a human donor in good health. Each CDR3 is given with its conserved first and last residue. A D gene is named only where the DNA matches it firmly. Some rows mark clone size as missing; the rest say once, few, many or name a class of expanded clone.

size: .
D: TRBD2
V: TRBV27
J: TRBJ2-7
CDR3: CASSPTLAGGLGEQYF
DNA: TGTGCCAGCAGTCCTACTCTAGCGGGGGGGCTCGGAGAGCAGTACTTC

size: once
D: .
V: TRBV7-9
J: TRBJ1-2
CDR3: CASSGYGGRGDYGYTF
DNA: TGTGCCAGCAGCGGATACGGGGGGCGCGGTGACTATGGCTACACCTTC

size: .
D: .
V: TRBV28
J: TRBJ2-7
CDR3: CASSLGSSYEQYF
DNA: TGTGCCAGCAGTTTAGGAAGCTCCTACGAGCAGTACTTC

size: .
D: .
V: TRBV6-5
J: TRBJ1-5
CDR3: CASSYSGGSNQPQHF
DNA: TGTGCCAGCAGTTACTCAGGTGGATCCAATCAGCCCCAGCATTTT

size: .
D: .
V: TRBV2
J: TRBJ2-7
CDR3: CASSPPGQLLVQYF
DNA: TGTGCCAGCAGTCCCCCGGGACAACTACTTGTGCAGTACTTC

size: .
D: .
V: TRBV4-1
J: TRBJ2-7
CDR3: CASSQEAQAYEQYF
DNA: TGCGCCAGCAGCCAAGAGGCACAAGCCTACGAGCAGTACTTC

size: .
D: .
V: TRBV2
J: TRBJ1-1
CDR3: CASSEAYTEAFF
DNA: TGTGCCAGCAGTGAAGCGTACACTGAAGCTTTCTTT

size: .
D: TRBD1
V: TRBV2
J: TRBJ2-1
CDR3: CASSEATPTGGESSYNEQFF
DNA: TGTGCCAGCAGTGAGGCCACACCCACAGGGGGCGAAAGCTCCTACAATGAGCAGTTCTTC

size: .
D: .
V: TRBV9
J: TRBJ2-7
CDR3: CASSGSSYEQYF
DNA: TGTGCCAGCAGCGGGAGCTCCTACGAGCAGTACTTC

size: .
D: .
V: TRBV14
J: TRBJ2-7
CDR3: CASSQISSANSYEQYF
DNA: TGTGCCAGCAGCCAAATCTCTAGCGCAAACTCCTACGAGCAGTACTTC

size: .
D: TRBD2
V: TRBV29-1
J: TRBJ2-3
CDR3: CSVEDFLAGGADTQYF
DNA: TGCAGCGTTGAAGATTTCCTAGCGGGGGGTGCAGATACGCAGTATTTT

size: once
D: TRBD2
V: TRBV9
J: TRBJ2-2
CDR3: CASKMGGGFTGELFF
DNA: TGTGCCAGCAAAATGGGCGGGGGTTTCACCGGGGAGCTGTTTTTT

size: .
D: TRBD1
V: TRBV19
J: TRBJ1-1
CDR3: CASSLGTGGGTEAFF
DNA: TGTGCCAGTAGTCTCGGGACAGGTGGTGGGACTGAAGCTTTCTTT

size: .
D: TRBD2
V: TRBV11-2
J: TRBJ2-1
CDR3: CASSRTSGGGNEQFF
DNA: TGTGCCAGCAGCAGAACTAGCGGAGGAGGCAATGAGCAGTTCTTC

size: .
D: .
V: TRBV30
J: TRBJ2-5
CDR3: CAWSVGRETQYF
DNA: TGTGCCTGGAGTGTAGGTAGGGAGACCCAGTACTTC

size: .
D: .
V: TRBV25-1
J: TRBJ2-7
CDR3: CASSDSGWEQYF
DNA: TGTGCCAGCAGTGACTCGGGTTGGGAGCAGTACTTC

size: .
D: TRBD2
V: TRBV4-1
J: TRBJ2-3
CDR3: CASSQGAGGGTDTQYF
DNA: TGCGCCAGCAGCCAAGGAGCGGGGGGGGGCACAGATACGCAGTATTTT

size: .
D: .
V: TRBV6-5
J: TRBJ1-3
CDR3: CASSYGRGNTIYF
DNA: TGTGCCAGCAGTTACGGACGTGGAAACACCATATATTTT

size: .
D: .
V: TRBV4-1
J: TRBJ1-2
CDR3: CASSQGRGYGYTF
DNA: TGCGCCAGCAGCCAGGGCAGGGGCTATGGCTACACCTTC

size: .
D: TRBD2
V: TRBV4-3
J: TRBJ2-5
CDR3: CASSQDLLAGGETQYF
DNA: TGCGCCAGCAGCCAAGATCTGCTAGCGGGGGGGGAGACCCAGTACTTC

size: .
D: .
V: TRBV7-8
J: TRBJ2-7
CDR3: CASSLTGLDEQYF
DNA: TGTGCCAGCAGCTTAACAGGGCTAGACGAGCAGTACTTC

size: .
D: .
V: TRBV27
J: TRBJ1-5
CDR3: CASSNSWYQPQHF
DNA: TGTGCCAGCAGTAACTCCTGGTATCAGCCCCAGCATTTT

size: .
D: .
V: TRBV9
J: TRBJ2-7
CDR3: CASSAGTSPYEQYF
DNA: TGTGCCAGCAGCGCCGGGACTTCTCCCTACGAGCAGTACTTC

size: .
D: .
V: TRBV9
J: TRBJ1-2
CDR3: CASSLIGGNYGYTF
DNA: TGTGCCAGCAGCCTCATCGGGGGTAACTATGGCTACACCTTC

size: .
D: .
V: TRBV27
J: TRBJ1-1
CDR3: CASSLTVPNSNTEAFF
DNA: TGTGCCAGCAGTTTGACAGTCCCAAACTCGAACACTGAAGCTTTCTTT

size: .
D: .
V: TRBV5-1
J: TRBJ1-1
CDR3: CASSLLNGSNTEAFF
DNA: TGCGCCAGCAGCTTGTTAAACGGATCTAACACTGAAGCTTTCTTT

size: .
D: TRBD1
V: TRBV7-3
J: TRBJ2-3
CDR3: CASSWTGGLADTQYF
DNA: TGTGCCAGCAGCTGGACAGGGGGCCTGGCAGATACGCAGTATTTT

size: .
D: .
V: TRBV6-1
J: TRBJ2-2
CDR3: CASTGSGELFF
DNA: TGTGCCAGCACTGGGTCCGGGGAGCTGTTTTTT

size: .
D: .
V: TRBV7-9
J: TRBJ2-1
CDR3: CASSFRDIYNEQFF
DNA: TGTGCCAGCAGCTTTAGGGACATCTACAATGAGCAGTTCTTC

size: .
D: .
V: TRBV11-2
J: TRBJ1-2
CDR3: CASSLGTATWGYTF
DNA: TGTGCCAGCAGCTTAGGGACGGCCACCTGGGGCTACACCTTC

size: .
D: .
V: TRBV6-6
J: TRBJ2-1
CDR3: CASSYAGPPPNEQFF
DNA: TGTGCCAGCAGTTACGCCGGGCCCCCCCCCAATGAGCAGTTCTTC

size: .
D: .
V: TRBV21-1
J: TRBJ2-1
CDR3: CASSKRAYGGRGQTNEQFF
DNA: TGTGCCAGCAGCAAAAGGGCCTATGGGGGTCGCGGACAAACAAATGAGCAGTTCTTC

size: .
D: .
V: TRBV27
J: TRBJ1-2
CDR3: CASTYGAGYGYTF
DNA: TGTGCCAGCACTTACGGGGCAGGCTATGGCTACACCTTC

size: .
D: TRBD1
V: TRBV7-3
J: TRBJ1-1
CDR3: CASSPPDRGANTEAFF
DNA: TGTGCCAGCAGCCCCCCTGACAGGGGTGCGAACACTGAAGCTTTCTTT

size: .
D: .
V: TRBV9
J: TRBJ1-2
CDR3: CASSVGDSPLGYGYTF
DNA: TGTGCCAGCAGCGTAGGGGACTCTCCCCTGGGTTATGGCTACACCTTC

size: .
D: .
V: TRBV2
J: TRBJ2-7
CDR3: CASSEQGNIYEQYF
DNA: TGTGCCAGCAGTGAACAGGGCAATATCTACGAGCAGTACTTC

size: .
D: .
V: TRBV7-8
J: TRBJ2-5
CDR3: CASTFGGETQYF
DNA: TGTGCCAGCACCTTCGGGGGAGAGACCCAGTACTTC

size: .
D: TRBD1
V: TRBV4-2
J: TRBJ1-1
CDR3: CASSFRGGSTEAFF
DNA: TGTGCCAGCAGCTTCAGGGGGGGATCCACTGAAGCTTTCTTT

size: .
D: .
V: TRBV5-4
J: TRBJ2-5
CDR3: CASSLWNQETQYF
DNA: TGTGCCAGCAGCTTGTGGAACCAAGAGACCCAGTACTTC

size: .
D: .
V: TRBV28
J: TRBJ1-6
CDR3: CASIPGDRGPLHF
DNA: TGTGCCAGCATCCCTGGGGACCGCGGACCCCTCCACTTT

size: .
D: .
V: TRBV4-3
J: TRBJ2-3
CDR3: CASSPQGGAVDTQYF
DNA: TGCGCCAGCAGCCCTCAGGGGGGGGCAGTTGATACGCAGTATTTT

size: .
D: .
V: TRBV9
J: TRBJ2-3
CDR3: CASSTSDTQYF
DNA: TGTGCCAGCAGCACCTCAGATACGCAGTATTTT

size: .
D: .
V: TRBV27
J: TRBJ2-1
CDR3: CASSSGLYNEQFF
DNA: TGTGCCAGCAGTTCCGGACTCTACAATGAGCAGTTCTTC

size: .
D: TRBD1
V: TRBV7-7
J: TRBJ2-7
CDR3: CASSFTGDYEQYF
DNA: TGTGCCAGCAGCTTTACAGGGGACTACGAGCAGTACTTC

size: .
D: .
V: TRBV9
J: TRBJ2-7
CDR3: CASSPSPGQIYEQYF
DNA: TGTGCCAGCAGCCCATCACCGGGACAAATATACGAGCAGTACTTC

size: once
D: .
V: TRBV6-5
J: TRBJ2-6
CDR3: CASSYALSSGANVLTF
DNA: TGTGCCAGCAGTTACGCACTTTCCTCTGGGGCCAACGTCCTGACTTTC

size: .
D: TRBD1
V: TRBV19
J: TRBJ2-7
CDR3: CASSMGGQGYERYF
DNA: TGTGCCAGTAGTATGGGTGGACAGGGTTACGAGCGGTACTTC

size: .
D: .
V: TRBV29-1
J: TRBJ2-1
CDR3: CSVVGRFGGDEQFF
DNA: TGCAGCGTTGTGGGTCGGTTCGGGGGCGATGAGCAGTTCTTC

size: .
D: .
V: TRBV7-2
J: TRBJ1-2
CDR3: CASSLVGGWNGYTF
DNA: TGTGCCAGCAGCTTAGTGGGGGGATGGAATGGCTACACCTTC

size: .
D: .
V: TRBV29-1
J: TRBJ1-2
CDR3: CSVALLGGHGYTF
DNA: TGCAGCGTTGCCCTTCTTGGGGGCCATGGCTACACCTTC

size: .
D: .
V: TRBV15
J: TRBJ2-1
CDR3: CATSRGSGSNEQFF
DNA: TGTGCCACCAGCAGAGGCTCGGGGAGCAATGAGCAGTTCTTC

size: .
D: TRBD1
V: TRBV5-4
J: TRBJ1-3
CDR3: CASSSRGNGGNTIYF
DNA: TGTGCCAGCAGCTCCAGGGGGAATGGGGGAAACACCATATATTTT

size: .
D: TRBD1
V: TRBV29-1
J: TRBJ1-1
CDR3: CSVSTGGSNTEAFF
DNA: TGCAGCGTTTCCACAGGGGGCTCGAACACTGAAGCTTTCTTT

size: .
D: .
V: TRBV7-9
J: TRBJ1-1
CDR3: CASSIGTDTEAFF
DNA: TGTGCCAGCAGCATCGGGACCGACACTGAAGCTTTCTTT

size: .
D: .
V: TRBV5-6
J: TRBJ2-7
CDR3: CASSSGSSSYEQYF
DNA: TGTGCCAGCAGCTCGGGTAGTAGCTCCTACGAGCAGTACTTC